This TCR beta chain was obtained from a study of shared clonotypes between healthy human individuals. The CDR3 length is 14 residues. V was shortened by 2 bases and J by 5 bases, with 11 bases between the two germline ends. Looked up from germline, CDR1 is SGHDN and CDR2 is FVKESK. As regards this clone: Its antigen is undetermined.

Overall study findings and caveats: Donor clonotype sharing was expected to depend on sequencing depth.

TCRdb keeps only in-frame clones here, not all; method: immunoSEQ multiplex PCR. The data show approximately 1.5 million clones, approximately 98.5% seen once. This clonotype was sampled from a young man in good health. V usage is TRBV14 and J usage is TRBJ2-3; TRBD1 might be the D (5 bases). The material sequenced was naive CD4+ T cells sorted from blood. Subset defined: CD45RA+ positively selected. CDR3 DNA sequence: TGTGCCAGCAGCCAATTAACAGGCCGAGATACGCAGTATTTT. Translating it yields CASSQLTGRDTQYF.